This T cell receptor beta chain derives from a study of cytomegalovirus exposure and HLA in healthy donors. The J segment lost 8 bases and the V segment lost 1 base, leaving 8 bases of the junction unmatched. Germline assignment: CDR1 SGHNT and CDR2 YYREEE (reference sequence). This CDR3 has 15 residues. This PCR relied on a set of 60 Vbeta primers and 13 Jbeta primers. TCRdb's copy holds only in-frame clones and misses some; the assay was immunoSEQ multiplex PCR. The sample lists about 180,000 clones; about 79% were seen once. Sequenced: PBMCs. The sequence was obtained from a girl aged 2-10 years in good health and CMV-seropositive. The chain carries TRBV5-4 and TRBJ1-4, with 7 bases aligning to TRBD1. The chain's CDR3 is CASSLLSGGEEKLFF. CDR3 bases: TGTGCCAGCAGCTTGTTGTCAGGGGGAGAGGAAAAACTGTTTTTT.